This record covers a single TCR beta chain. The antigen is undetermined. The data are from a study of identical twins. Overall study findings and caveats: Insertion counts were lower in abundant cord blood beta clonotypes, a trend that memory repertoires did not show.

TCRdb used MiXCR to reprocess the 5' RACE reads, holding one entry per CDR3 protein. Altogether a few hundred thousand distinct CDR3 sequences are present, approximately 9.6% being singletons, with the ten largest covering under 3.5%. The CDR3 is 13 amino acids. Germline loops: CDR1 MNHNS, CDR2 SASEGT. V lost 6 bases to trimming and J lost 0 bases, with 9 bases between them. The data were also submitted as part of a second study, on yellow fever vaccine responses in identical twins.

The receptor was derived from a woman aged 18-29 years in good health. Material: PBMCs. The chain joins TRBV6-1 to TRBJ2-7; D is unresolved. The CDR3 loop is CASSRVSSYEQYF. Written as DNA, the CDR3 is TGTGCCAGCAGCCGGGTGAGCTCCTACGAGCAGTACTTC.